This T cell receptor (beta chain) derives from a study of cytotoxic CD8 clonotypes in ibrutinib-treated CLL. The overall study: Researchers reported 11 relapsed/refractory and some 14 treatment-naive patients, roughly 17 of them IGHV unmutated.

Findings of the study overall: With treatment, public clonotypes, which were uncommon, either contracted or remained stable. Clonality increased at ibrutinib response, then returned toward baseline at progression.

For this clone: Its cognate antigen is unknown.

Measured with immunoSEQ multiplex PCR; TCRdb has only the in-frame clones, and not every one. Of tens of thousands of clones listed, 68% are singletons. This CDR3 region has 16 residues. With 0 bases removed from V and 10 bases from J, the gap between germline ends came to 21 bases. The rearrangement links TRBV23-1 to TRBJ1-1, with TRBD1 as a possible D gene (6 bases). TRBV23-1 falls under the ORF class, with uncertain function. The sequences come from PBMCs, collected after 12 months of ibrutinib treatment. The TCR originated in a human donor with chronic lymphocytic leukemia. CDR3 DNA: TGCGCCAGCAGTCAATCGGTCCACACAGGGAAGGGAGGAGCTTTCTTT. Encoded protein: CASSQSVHTGKGGAFF.